Following are 29 T cell receptor beta chains from one sample sequenced in a study. TCRdb itself ran the 5' RACE reads through MiXCR, one entry per CDR3 protein. The table includes just under 65,000 distinct CDR3 sequences, approximately 23% detected once. The sample was memory CD4+ T cells sorted from a lymph node. The subset here: memory CD4+ T cells, CD4+CD45RO+CD25-. Source of these receptors: a female donor with breast cancer.

The chain couples TRBV3-1 to TRBJ2-5, with 8 bases identical to TRBD2. Trimming took 4 bases from V and 5 from J; bases not matched to a gene: 9. Per the germline V gene, CDR1 is LGHDT and CDR2 is YNNKEL (reference sequence). This CDR3 has 15 amino acids. This chain's CDR3 is CASSPLGTGGETQYF. For the CDR3, the DNA is TGTGCCAGCAGCCCATTGGGCACGGGGGGGGAGACCCAGTACTTC.

The J gene is TRBJ1-1, the V gene TRBV3-1, with D tentatively TRBD1 (6 bases). This CDR3 comprises 14 residues. The germline V and J ends were trimmed by 0 bases and 5 bases, with 10 bases remaining between them. Germline CDR1 reads LGHDT; CDR2 reads YNNKEL (reference sequence). The CDR3 DNA reads TGTGCCAGCAGCCAAGACGCAAGGGGGACTGAAGCTTTCTTT. Translating gives CASSQDARGTEAFF.

This clonotype has a handful of counts. The rearrangement links TRBV5-1 to TRBJ1-1; 8 bases are a match to TRBD1. Germline V gene sequence: CDR1 SGHRS, CDR2 YFSETQ. V was clipped by 4 bases and J by 10 bases; unmatched bases: 15. The CDR3 is made up of 15 amino acids. The CDR3 region has the DNA TGCGCCAGCAGCGATCCGGGACAGGTTAATTCTGGAGCTTTCTTT. This encodes CASSDPGQVNSGAFF.

This clonotype was recorded only once. At one end, the junction sequence differs from germline, possibly due to a read error. The chain employs TRBV6-1 and TRBJ1-1; TRBD1 is a possible D gene (6 bases). This CDR3 has 14 residues. The germline V gene has CDR1 MNHNS and CDR2 SASEGT. The CDR3 sequence: CASRDTGIVAEACF. The CDR3 coding sequence is TGTGCCAGCAGGGATACAGGGATAGTCGCTGAAGCTTGCTTT.

This clonotype was seen more than once but under ten times. CDR3 DNA sequence: TGCGCCAGCAGCGACCCGGGACTAAGCACAGATACGCAGTATTTT. This sequence encodes CASSDPGLSTDTQYF. V usage is TRBV5-1 and J usage is TRBJ2-3, with TRBD2 matching 7 bases. Germline loops: CDR1 SGHRS, CDR2 YFSETQ. Losses at the gene ends were 4 bases for V and 0 bases for J; bases not matched to a gene: 5. The CDR3 length is 15 residues. Variable domain in full (rest from reference TRBV5-1 and TRBJ2-3): KAGVTQTPRYLIKTRGQQVTLSCSPISGHRSVSWYQQTPGQGLQFLFEYFSETQRNKGNFPGRFSGRQFSNSRSEMNVSTLELGDSALYLCASSDPGLSTDTQYFGPGTRLTVL.

For this clonotype: The CDR3 ends on some other residue instead of the conserved phenylalanine or tryptophan, so this is likely a read error. The chain has TRBV5-6 and TRBJ2-5; D could derive from TRBD1 or TRBD2 (5 bases each). The germline V gene encodes CDR1 SGHDT and CDR2 YYEEEE. The length of the CDR3 is 13 residues. V was shortened by 0 bases and J by 5 bases, with 8 bases between the two germline ends. The CDR3 DNA sequence: TGTGCCAGCAGCTTGGGAGGGGATGAGACCCAGTACTCC. It specifies CASSLGGDETQYS.

J is TRBJ2-7 and V is TRBV19; 8 bases line up with TRBD1. The J call is in doubt because the DNA end fits TRBJ2-1 better. Looked up from germline, CDR1 is LNHDA and CDR2 is SQIVND (reference sequence). This CDR3 spans 16 amino acids. The CDR3 DNA reads as TGTGCCAGTAGTACGAGGACAGGGAGCGTCGTAAATGAGCAGTTCTTC. Translation gives CASSTRTGSVVNEQFF.

This sequence joins TRBV29-1 and TRBJ2-3, with D possibly being TRBD1 or TRBD2 (5 bases each). With 4 bases removed from V and 2 bases from J, the gap between germline ends came to 16 bases. Germline values: CDR1 SQVTM, CDR2 ANQGSEA. The CDR3 runs to 15 residues. The CDR3 region has the DNA TGCAGCGTTGCTAATCCGGGACCCGTCACAGATACGCAGTATTTT. Amino acid sequence: CSVANPGPVTDTQYF.

The chain employs TRBV7-3 and TRBJ2-2, with 11 bases that match TRBD2. After removal of 4 bases from V and 7 bases from J, the junction contained 5 bases not matched to a gene. Germline V CDR1 and CDR2: SGHTA, FQGTGA. The CDR3 is 15 residues long. CDR3 bases: TGTGCCAGCAGCTCAACTAGCGGGAGCGGCGGGGAGCTGTTTTTT. Its translation is CASSSTSGSGGELFF.

Notes on this clonotype: A much larger clone lies a single base off, so this may be a read error. The V gene is TRBV6-5, the J gene TRBJ1-1, with 12 nucleotides matching TRBD1. The V gene's germline CDR1 is MNHEY and CDR2 SVGAGI. CDR3 size: 17 residues. CDR3 protein: CASSYSGPGQGATEACF. For the CDR3, the DNA is TGTGCCAGCAGTTACTCTGGGCCGGGACAGGGGGCGACTGAAGCTTGCTTT.

This clonotype has only a few counts. The chain has TRBV6-5 and TRBJ2-7; D ambiguous. V lost 6 bases and J lost 2, with 20 bases in between. The germline V gene encodes CDR1 MNHEY and CDR2 SVGAGI. The CDR3 is 16 amino acids. The CDR3 DNA reads TGTGCCAGCAGCCACCAACCTGGACGGATAGCCTACGAGCAGTACTTC. Translated, it gives CASSHQPGRIAYEQYF.

This clonotype has only a few counts. The junction differs from germline at one of its ends, possibly a read error. The gene calls are TRBV20-1 and TRBJ1-1, with a tentative D call TRBD1 (5 bases). Germline V gene lookup returns CDR1 DFQATT and CDR2 SNEGSKA (reference sequence). The CDR3 runs 13 residues. CDR3 DNA sequence: TGCAGTGCCAGAGACAGTTGGAACACTGAAGCTTTCTTT. Translation: CSARDSWNTEAFF.

This clonotype was observed a few times. The chain carries TRBV5-1 and TRBJ2-5; 8 nucleotides align to TRBD2. Germline V gene data show CDR1 as SGHRS and CDR2 as YFSETQ. J lost 4 bases, V lost 7 bases, and 9 bases had no gene match. The CDR3 contains 14 residues. The CDR3 region has the DNA TGCGCCAGCGGTGTTAGCGGGATAAGAGAGACCCAGTACTTC. Amino acid sequence: CASGVSGIRETQYF.

This clonotype showed up many times. The CDR3 DNA sequence: TGTGCCAGCAGCCCCAGCGGGAGTATCTCCGGGGAGCTGTTTTTT. Residues: CASSPSGSISGELFF. The chain couples TRBV7-9 to TRBJ2-2, with TRBD2 matching over 8 bases. J was trimmed by 6 bases and V by 5 bases; bases with no gene match: 8. Germline V lookup: CDR1 SEHNR, CDR2 FQNEAQ (reference sequence). The CDR3 is made up of 15 amino acids.

Only a few counts were recorded for this clonotype. The chain couples TRBV7-9 to TRBJ2-3; D is possibly TRBD1 (6 bases). The CDR3 covers 13 residues. Germline V gene data show CDR1 as SEHNR and CDR2 as FQNEAQ (reference sequence). Trimming left V 5 bases short and J 6 bases short, with 12 bases between. The CDR3 region has the DNA TGTGCCAGCAGCAGCACAGGGCGGGATACGCAGTATTTT. It encodes CASSSTGRDTQYF.

The chain joins TRBV27 to TRBJ2-3; the D gene is possibly TRBD1 (5 bases). V gave up 2 bases and J gave up 6 bases, with 15 bases separating them. From germline, CDR1 is MNHEY and CDR2 SMNVEV (reference sequence). The CDR3 is 15 residues long. The CDR3 loop is CASSLKGFPVDTQYF. Here the CDR3 DNA reads TGTGCCAGCAGTTTAAAGGGGTTCCCCGTGGATACGCAGTATTTT.

This clonotype was seen more than once but under ten times. The chain has TRBV7-2 and TRBJ2-1; 12 nucleotides line up with TRBD2. Germline V gene lookup returns CDR1 SGHTA and CDR2 FQGNSA. The length of the CDR3 is 16 residues. After removal of 0 bases from V and 6 bases from J, the junction contained 3 bases not matched to a gene. In nucleotides, the CDR3 is TGTGCCAGCAGCTTAGCCTGGACTAGCGGGGTCAATGAGCAGTTCTTC. This codes for CASSLAWTSGVNEQFF. The variable domain in full, with the rest retrieved from reference TRBV7-2 and TRBJ2-1, is GAGVSQSPSNKVTEKGKDVELRCDPISGHTALYWYRQSLGQGLEFLIYFQGNSAPDKSGLPSDRFSAERTGGSVSTLTIQRTQQEDSAVYLCASSLAWTSGVNEQFFGPGTRLTVL.

This clonotype has only a few counts. The rearrangement uses TRBV7-2 and TRBJ1-2, with D tentatively TRBD1 (5 bases). CDR3 length equals 14 residues. Germline V gene sequence: CDR1 SGHTA, CDR2 FQGNSA. With 1 base removed from V and 0 bases from J, the gap between germline ends came to 6 bases. CDR3 nucleotides: TGTGCCAGCAGCTTAGGCAGGGCTAACTATGGCTACACCTTC. It codes for CASSLGRANYGYTF.

This clonotype was counted a few times. This chain connects TRBV18 to TRBJ1-5; 10 nucleotides align to TRBD1. Germline CDR1 is KGHSH and CDR2 is LQKENI. V was pared by 4 bases and J by 6 bases, with 12 bases of the junction left unmatched. The CDR3 extends over 17 amino acids. CDR3 region: CASSLSGTGERGQPQHF. For the CDR3, the DNA is TGTGCCAGCTCACTATCCGGGACAGGGGAAAGGGGTCAGCCCCAGCATTTT.

The CDR3: CASSYYVEAFF. The CDR3 nucleotides are TGTGCCAGCAGTTACTACGTGGAAGCTTTCTTT. The J gene is TRBJ1-1, the V gene TRBV6-2 or TRBV6-3, with D uncertain. The V gene's germline CDR1 is MNHEY and CDR2 SVGEGT. There are 11 residues in the CDR3. Trimming removed 1 base at V and 8 bases at J, with 5 bases between.

This clonotype was picked up many times. This chain uses TRBV6-2 or TRBV6-3 with TRBJ2-7; the D is unclear. This CDR3 is 11 amino acids long. Germline V gene lookup returns CDR1 MNHEY and CDR2 SVGEGT. Trimming stripped 11 bases from V and 4 bases from J, with 12 bases between. CDR3 in DNA: TGTGCCGGCCAAGGGTCGTACGAGCAGTACTTC. Its translation is CAGQGSYEQYF.

The chain combines TRBV5-5 with TRBJ1-5; D not resolved. The germline gives CDR1 SGHKS, CDR2 YYEKEE (reference sequence). The V end lost 2 bases, the J end lost 4 bases, and 13 bases lay between the germline ends. This CDR3 is built from 15 residues. CDR3 bases: TGTGCCAGCAGCTTCGGTGGCAGTTTTAATCAGCCCCAGCATTTT. The encoded protein is CASSFGGSFNQPQHF.

Concerning this clonotype itself: It may be a read error: a sequence one base away is much more abundant. V usage is TRBV6-5 and J usage is TRBJ2-7, with TRBD1 matching over 9 bases. CDR1 and CDR2 (germline): MNHEY, SVGAGI. This CDR3 has 13 amino acids. V lost 11 bases, J lost 6 bases, and 11 bases stayed unmatched. CDR3 residues: CAARDRVFSEQYF. The CDR3 DNA reads TGTGCCGCCCGGGACAGGGTTTTCTCCGAGCAGTACTTC.

As to this clonotype: This is likely a read error, given that the CDR3 carries no conserved phenylalanine or tryptophan at its end. This rearrangement joins TRBV6-6 to TRBJ1-5, with D uncertain. V was trimmed by 6 bases and J by 5 bases, leaving 14 bases between them. In germline, CDR1 is MNHNY, CDR2 SVGAGI (reference sequence). This CDR3 has 14 residues. CDR3 nucleotide sequence: TGTGCCAGCAGGCATACGTCCGGAGATCAGCCCCAGCATTCT. Residues: CASRHTSGDQPQHS.

This clonotype was counted ten times or more. The CDR3 here is CSASEGQGWDTQYF. The CDR3 nucleotides read TGCAGTGCTAGTGAGGGACAGGGGTGGGATACGCAGTATTTT. The V gene is TRBV20-1, the J gene TRBJ2-3; TRBD1 agrees at 10 bases. The CDR3 is 14 amino acids. V shed 3 bases, J shed 6 bases, and the junction held 6 bases outside the gene matches. Per the germline V gene, CDR1 is DFQATT and CDR2 is SNEGSKA (reference sequence).

This clonotype was found a few times. This chain links TRBV11-3 with TRBJ1-6, with 8 bases that match TRBD1. This CDR3 comprises 14 residues. J lost 7 bases, V lost 5 bases, and 4 bases had no gene match. Germline CDR1 SGHNT, CDR2 YENEEA. CDR3 residues: CASSATGANSPLHF. CDR3 bases: TGTGCCAGCAGCGCGACAGGGGCGAATTCACCCCTCCACTTT.

In regard to this clonotype: An end of the junction does not agree with germline; a read error may underlie this. This chain links TRBV6-6 with TRBJ1-5; the D gene is possibly TRBD1 (6 bases). This CDR3 comprises 13 residues. From germline, CDR1 is MNHNY and CDR2 SVGAGI (reference sequence). Written as DNA, the CDR3 is TGTGCCAACAGTTCCGGGACATACCAGCCCCAGCATTTT. Translation: CANSSGTYQPQHF.

This rearrangement joins TRBV7-9 to TRBJ1-1, with D possibly matching TRBD1 (5 bases). Germline loops: CDR1 SEHNR, CDR2 FQNEAQ (reference sequence). V was shortened by 5 bases and J by 3 bases, with 10 bases between the two germline ends. The CDR3 contains 13 residues. The CDR3 DNA reads as TGTGCCAGCAGCGGGCAGGGCGACACTGAAGCTTTCTTT. Its translation is CASSGQGDTEAFF. The whole variable domain, filled in from reference TRBV7-9 and TRBJ1-1, reads DTGVSQNPRHKITKRGQNVTFRCDPISEHNRLYWYRQTLGQGPEFLTYFQNEAQLEKSRLLSDRFSAERPKGSFSTLEIQRTEQGDSAMYLCASSGQGDTEAFFGQGTRLTVV.

The table lists this clonotype with a few counts. The chain links TRBV6-5 to TRBJ1-1; a possible D gene is TRBD1 (5 bases). Between the trimmed V and J ends, which lost 6 bases and 3 bases, there was a span of 14 bases. There are 14 residues in the CDR3. Germline lookup yields CDR1 MNHEY and CDR2 SVGAGI. CDR3 in DNA: TGTGCCAGCAGGGCCCGACAGCCCCACACTGAAGCTTTCTTT. Translating it yields CASRARQPHTEAFF.